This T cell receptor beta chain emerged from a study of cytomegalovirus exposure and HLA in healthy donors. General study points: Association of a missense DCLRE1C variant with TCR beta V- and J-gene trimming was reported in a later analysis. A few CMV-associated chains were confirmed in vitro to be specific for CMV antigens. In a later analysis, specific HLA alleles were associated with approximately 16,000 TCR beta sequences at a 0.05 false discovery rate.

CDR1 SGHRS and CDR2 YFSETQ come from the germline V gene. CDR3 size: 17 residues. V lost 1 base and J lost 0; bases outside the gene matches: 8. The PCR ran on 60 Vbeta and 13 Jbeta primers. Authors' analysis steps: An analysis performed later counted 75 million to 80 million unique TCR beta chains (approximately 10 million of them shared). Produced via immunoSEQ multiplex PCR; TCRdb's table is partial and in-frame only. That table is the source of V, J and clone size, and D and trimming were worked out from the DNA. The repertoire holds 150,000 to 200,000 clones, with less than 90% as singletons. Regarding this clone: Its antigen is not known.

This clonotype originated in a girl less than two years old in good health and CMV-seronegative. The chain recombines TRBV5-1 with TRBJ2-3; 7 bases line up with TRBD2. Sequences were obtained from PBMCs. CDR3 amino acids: CASSLILGGGSTDTQYF. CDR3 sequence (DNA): TGCGCCAGCAGCTTGATTTTGGGGGGGGGAAGCACAGATACGCAGTATTTT.